Listed below are T cell receptor beta chains from one sample, sequenced in a study of T-cell reconstitution after alpha-beta-depleted transplantation in children. TCRdb reanalysed the PCR reads using MiXCR and keeps one entry per CDR3 protein. This table holds about 230,000 distinct CDR3 sequences, roughly a tenth found once. Source: PBMCs from the stem cell graft donor, taken from the stem cell graft. These receptors were taken from a human donor who donated a stem cell graft to a child with SCID. Each CDR3 is given with its conserved first and last residue. D genes are given only for firm matches. Some rows have no size entry. The others give once, few or many, or a class for an expanded clone.

>NA|TRBV7-9|TRBJ1-1|many
TGTGCCAGCAGCTCCCAGGGTCGGGAGGTCACTGAAGCTTTCTTT
CASSSQGREVTEAFF
>NA|TRBV18|TRBJ1-4|few
TGTGCCAGCTCGCCCAACCCCCCAGGTTCAGCACTGTTTTTT
CASSPNPPGSALFF
>NA|TRBV5-6|TRBJ1-5|many
TGTGCCAGCAGCCTGATGGGGAGTACGGGCAATCAGCCCCAGCATTTT
CASSLMGSTGNQPQHF
>TRBD1|TRBV5-1|TRBJ1-3|NA
TGCGCCAGCAGGACCGGGACAGGGCCCGCCGATGGTGGAAACACCATATATTTT
CASRTGTGPADGGNTIYF
>NA|TRBV12-3/TRBV12-4|TRBJ2-7|few
TGTGCCAGCAGTTTCCAAAACTCCTACGAGCAGTACTTC
CASSFQNSYEQYF
>NA|TRBV20-1|TRBJ2-2|many
TGCAGTGCTATGGCTGGGGAAAACACCGGGGAGCTGTTTTTT
CSAMAGENTGELFF
>NA|TRBV20-1|TRBJ2-5|many
TGCAGTGCTAGTCCGGGGGTGACCCAGTACTTC
CSASPGVTQYF
>NA|TRBV5-1|TRBJ2-5|many
TGCGCCAGCAGCCGAGGGACTCCTCAAGAGACCCAGTACTTC
CASSRGTPQETQYF
>TRBD2|TRBV5-1|TRBJ2-5|many
TGCGCCAGCAGCTTAGGAAAGTCCGGACTAGCAATCGAGACCCAGTACTTC
CASSLGKSGLAIETQYF
>NA|TRBV5-1|TRBJ2-7|NA
TGCGCCAGCAGTCCCACGGGTGTAAGACAGGGACTATCCTACGAGCAGTACTTC
CASSPTGVRQGLSYEQYF
>TRBD1|TRBV29-1|TRBJ1-1|NA
TGCAGCGGGTCACGGACAGGGAACACTGAAGCTTTCTTT
CSGSRTGNTEAFF